This TCR beta chain was sequenced during a study of sequential checkpoint blockade in melanoma. The ends were cut back, 4 bases at V and 9 bases at J, with 15 bases in the middle. This CDR3 spans 13 amino acids. Germline V lookup: CDR1 MNHEY, CDR2 SVGAGI. This clone has a single count. Assay used: immunoSEQ multiplex PCR; TCRdb lists only in-frame clones, some missing. The sample lists 15,000 to 20,000 clones, about two thirds occurring once. Treatment: randomized to nivolumab then ipilimumab (arm A) or the reverse (arm B). No patient had prior DNA-damaging chemotherapy. The sample here was CD8+ T cells sorted from blood (inferred from file names), taken from a patient given nivolumab and ipilimumab in sequence. This clonotype was sampled from a human donor with melanoma. The J gene is TRBJ1-2, the V gene TRBV6-5; tentatively, D is TRBD1 (5 bases). The CDR3 coding sequence is TGTGCCAGCAGTTCGGGGGGTAGGCGGCGCTACACCTTC. Its translation is CASSSGGRRRYTF.